These 20 T cell receptor beta chains were all obtained from the same sample, sequenced in a study of blood T cell repertoires in COVID-19. Some clones are missing from TCRdb's copy, which holds only in-frame ones; the method was immunoSEQ multiplex PCR. This sample has 150,000 or so clones, with about four fifths found just once. Input material: peripheral blood. The receptor source for this set is a man aged 60-69 years with acute or convalescent COVID-19.

The rearrangement uses TRBV5-1 and TRBJ2-2; TRBD1 might be the D (6 bases). V lost 0 bases to trimming and J lost 6 bases, with 12 bases between them. CDR1 is SGHRS, CDR2 YFSETQ, per germline. This CDR3 contains 15 residues. The CDR3 loop is CASSLVQGNAGELFF. The CDR3 DNA reads as TGCGCCAGCAGCTTGGTACAGGGAAACGCCGGGGAGCTGTTTTTT.

The chain links TRBV30 to TRBJ1-2; no firm D call. V lost 3 bases to trimming and J lost 4 bases, with 12 bases between them. The CDR3 totals 13 residues. Germline assignment: CDR1 GTSNPN and CDR2 SVGIG (reference sequence). The CDR3 DNA reads TGTGCCTGGAGGGGAGAATTTACCTATGGCTACACCTTC. It encodes CAWRGEFTYGYTF.

The rearrangement joins TRBV6-1 to TRBJ2-7; 10 nucleotides match TRBD1. CDR3 length: 18 residues. V trimming: 1 base; J trimming: 0 bases; junction bases outside the gene matches: 9. Germline lookup yields CDR1 MNHNS and CDR2 SASEGT. CDR3 sequence: CASSEERGQGFGSYEQYF. The CDR3 nucleotides are TGTGCCAGCAGTGAAGAGAGGGGACAGGGGTTCGGCTCCTACGAGCAGTACTTC.

The chain has TRBV5-6 and TRBJ2-5; D call uncertain. The CDR3 is 13 residues long. Trimming cost V 0 bases and J 4 bases, with 7 bases left between them. Germline CDR1 SGHDT, CDR2 YYEEEE. In nucleotides, the CDR3 is TGTGCCAGCAGCTTGGAACCCGGAGAGACCCAGTACTTC. This encodes CASSLEPGETQYF.

The V call is TRBV19, the J call TRBJ2-3; no definite D call. Trimming removed 6 bases at V and 2 bases at J, with 12 bases between. This CDR3 has 14 residues. CDR1 is LNHDA and CDR2 is SQIVND in the germline V gene (reference sequence). In nucleotides, the CDR3 is TGTGCCAGTAGCGAAATGAGTTTCACAGATACGCAGTATTTT. This codes for CASSEMSFTDTQYF.

The V and J genes are TRBV6-5 and TRBJ2-7; weak D call: TRBD1 (6 bases). In germline, CDR1 is MNHEY, CDR2 SVGAGI. V gave up 5 bases and J gave up 3 bases, with 14 bases separating them. The CDR3 has 14 residues. CDR3: CASSLGQQIYEQYF. In nucleotides, the CDR3 is TGTGCCAGCAGTCTGGGACAACAGATCTACGAGCAGTACTTC.

The genes are TRBV11-3 and TRBJ2-7, with TRBD1 matching 8 bases. The germline gives CDR1 SGHNT, CDR2 YENEEA. CDR3 size: 14 residues. After removal of 5 bases from V and 3 bases from J, the junction contained 6 bases not matched to a gene. CDR3 protein: CASSPTGVGYEQYF. CDR3 DNA sequence: TGTGCCAGCAGCCCGACAGGGGTAGGCTACGAGCAGTACTTC. The variable domain in full, completed from reference TRBV11-3 and TRBJ2-7, reads EAGVVQSPRYKIIEKKQPVAFWCNPISGHNTLYWYLQNLGQGPELLIRYENEEAVDDSQLPKDRFSAERLKGVDSTLKIQPAELGDSAVYLCASSPTGVGYEQYFGPGTRLTVT.

The rearrangement links TRBV9 to TRBJ2-2, with a tentative D call TRBD1 (6 bases). The CDR3 spans 16 residues. The germline CDR1 and CDR2 sequences are SGDLS and YYNGEE. V lost 1 base and J 5 bases, leaving 15 bases between the germline ends. CDR3 sequence reads: CASSVTRGAGTGELFF. The DNA for the CDR3 is TGTGCCAGCAGCGTAACCAGGGGCGCGGGTACCGGGGAGCTGTTTTTT.

The J gene is TRBJ1-1, the V gene TRBV6-5, with TRBD1 identical over 7 bases. The germline V gene has CDR1 MNHEY and CDR2 SVGAGI. The CDR3 covers 15 residues. The V segment lost 6 bases and the J segment 2 bases; nucleotides outside the gene matches: 9. The CDR3 sequence is CASRRVGDSNTEAFF. CDR3 in DNA: TGTGCCAGCAGGAGGGTAGGGGACAGCAACACTGAAGCTTTCTTT.

The CDR3 DNA reads as TGTGCCAGCAGCTTAAGGACAGGCTCTGGAAACACCATATATTTT. This encodes CASSLRTGSGNTIYF. The J gene is TRBJ1-3, the V gene TRBV7-8, with TRBD1 matching 7 bases. The CDR3 covers 15 residues. CDR1 SGHVS and CDR2 FQNEAQ come from the germline V gene. The V and J ends lost 2 bases and 0 bases, in that order; junction bases with no gene match: 1.

The chain is built from TRBV18 and TRBJ2-3, with D possibly matching TRBD2 (6 bases). The CDR3 runs 17 residues. Germline loops: CDR1 KGHSH, CDR2 LQKENI. Between the trimmed V and J ends, which lost 1 base and 1 base, there was a span of 15 bases. CDR3: CASSPRDKPSGTDTQYF. The CDR3 region has the DNA TGTGCCAGCTCACCACGGGATAAGCCTAGCGGCACAGATACGCAGTATTTT. The variable domain in full, with the rest retrieved from reference TRBV18 and TRBJ2-3, is NAGVMQNPRHLVRRRGQEARLRCSPMKGHSHVYWYRQLPEEGLKFMVYLQKENIIDESGMPKERFSAEFPKEGPSILRIQQVVRGDSAAYFCASSPRDKPSGTDTQYFGPGTRLTVL.

The gene calls are TRBV10-2 and TRBJ2-2, with D possibly being TRBD2 (5 bases). Trimming cost V 3 bases and J 3 bases, with 14 bases left between them. This CDR3 is built from 16 residues. Germline CDR1 reads WSHSY; CDR2 reads SAAADI. CDR3 sequence (DNA): TGCGCCAGCAGTGATAGGCGGGCATGGGACACCGGGGAGCTGTTTTTT. Translation gives CASSDRRAWDTGELFF.

Note on this clone: Other nucleotide sequences in the sample specify the same CDR3. The V and J genes are TRBV18 and TRBJ1-1; the D gene is possibly TRBD1 (6 bases). The CDR3 runs to 15 residues. The germline V gene encodes CDR1 KGHSH and CDR2 LQKENI. V gave up 3 bases and J gave up 2 bases, with 13 bases separating them. The CDR3 loop reads CASSPGQGRNTEAFF. Written as DNA, the CDR3 is TGTGCCAGCTCACCTGGGCAGGGGAGAAACACTGAAGCTTTCTTT.

The chain's CDR3 is CAIATKVVDGYTF. Here the CDR3 DNA reads TGTGCCATCGCGACAAAGGTGGTTGATGGCTACACCTTC. The chain joins TRBV10-3 to TRBJ1-2, with D unresolved. CDR1 is ENHRY, CDR2 SYGVKD, per germline. The CDR3 is 13 residues long. The V and J ends lost 8 bases and 6 bases respectively, with 16 bases between them.

This chain connects TRBV28 to TRBJ2-1, with 11 bases fitting TRBD2. The germline V gene has CDR1 MDHEN and CDR2 SYDVKM. This CDR3 has 18 amino acids. V dropped 6 bases and J dropped 4; count of bases not matched to a gene: 14. The CDR3 region has the DNA TGTGCCAGCAGGCCGGGCCTGAGACTAGCGGGAATGTACAATGAGCAGTTCTTC. Translated: CASRPGLRLAGMYNEQFF.

This chain uses TRBV4-1 with TRBJ1-4, with 7 positions matching TRBD1. The germline V gene encodes CDR1 MGHRA and CDR2 YSYEKL. CDR3 length: 16 amino acids. With 0 bases clipped from V and 7 bases from J, the junction kept 8 bases outside the gene matches. In DNA, the CDR3 is TGCGCCAGCAGCCAAGACCAACAGGGGTTCCCTGAAAAACTGTTTTTT. It specifies CASSQDQQGFPEKLFF.

This chain's CDR3 is CASSSQGAVDEKLFF. The CDR3 nucleotides are TGCGCCAGCAGCTCGCAGGGGGCGGTTGATGAAAAACTGTTTTTT. V and J are TRBV5-1 and TRBJ1-4; 8 nucleotides agree with TRBD1. The CDR3 runs 15 residues. V lost 3 bases, J lost 6 bases, and 7 bases stayed unmatched. Germline-derived CDR1 and CDR2 are SGHRS and YFSETQ.

The chain combines TRBV3-1 (or the pseudogene TRBV3-2) with TRBJ2-7; perhaps TRBD2 as D (5 bases). The germline V gene encodes CDR1 LGHDT and CDR2 YNNKEL (reference sequence). The length of the CDR3 is 13 residues. V lost 3 bases, J lost 3 bases, and 9 bases lay in between. This CDR3 reads CASSQTIIYEQYF. The CDR3 bases are TGTGCCAGCAGCCAGACTATTATCTACGAGCAGTACTTC.

This sequence joins TRBV14 and TRBJ2-1; D is possibly TRBD2 (5 bases). V was clipped by 8 bases and J by 6 bases, with 23 bases between them. Per the germline V gene, CDR1 is SGHDN and CDR2 is FVKESK. This CDR3 region has 16 residues. The CDR3 reads CASGVLAALAGNEQFF. CDR3 DNA: TGTGCCAGCGGGGTACTGGCGGCCCTAGCCGGCAATGAGCAGTTCTTC.

The rearrangement uses TRBV6-2 or TRBV6-3 and TRBJ2-6; TRBD1 is a possible D gene (5 bases). This CDR3 is 17 amino acids long. Germline lookup yields CDR1 MNHEY and CDR2 SVGEGT. V was clipped by 0 bases and J by 0 bases, with 9 bases between them. Here the CDR3 reads CASSYSPGLSGANVLTF. CDR3 DNA: TGTGCCAGCAGTTACTCGCCAGGGCTCTCTGGGGCCAACGTCCTGACTTTC.